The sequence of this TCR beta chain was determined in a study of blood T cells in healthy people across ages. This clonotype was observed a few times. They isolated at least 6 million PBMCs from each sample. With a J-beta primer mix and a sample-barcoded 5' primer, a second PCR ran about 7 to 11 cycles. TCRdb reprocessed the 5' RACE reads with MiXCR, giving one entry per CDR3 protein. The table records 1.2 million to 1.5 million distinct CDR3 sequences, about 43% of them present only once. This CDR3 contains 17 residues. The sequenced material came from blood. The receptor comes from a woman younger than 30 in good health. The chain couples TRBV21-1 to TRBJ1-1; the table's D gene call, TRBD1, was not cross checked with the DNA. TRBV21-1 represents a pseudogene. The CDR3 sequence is CASSPRTGGIMNTEAFF. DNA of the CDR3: TGTGCCAGCAGCCCACGGACAGGGGGCATAATGAACACTGAAGCTTTCTTT.